These T cell receptor beta chains were read from a single sample in a study of control samples from healthy donors and cancer patients. Produced via immunoSEQ multiplex PCR; TCRdb's table is partial and in-frame only. This table has around 170,000 clones, around nine tenths appearing once. The specimen sequenced was blood. These receptors were obtained from a man aged 25 to 40 in good health. CDR3s include the opening cysteine and the closing phenylalanine or tryptophan. The D gene is left open where the match is weak. Expanded clones are given a class, and other clones once, few, many or no size at all.

TGTGCCAGCAGCTCAGGAGGGCAGGGGCGCCCTAACTATGGCTACACCTTC CASSSGGQGRPNYGYTF NA 17 TRBJ1-2 NA TRBV5-4
TGCGCCAGCAGCTACAGGGGGTCCAATGAGCAGTTCTTC CASSYRGSNEQFF NA 13 TRBJ2-1 TRBD1 TRBV5-1
TGTGCCAGCAGTTACTCTTGGGACAGGGGAACTGAAGCTTTCTTT CASSYSWDRGTEAFF NA 15 TRBJ1-1 TRBD1 TRBV6-2/TRBV6-3
TGTGCCAGCATGCGCGGGTCTTACGAGCAGTACTTC CASMRGSYEQYF NA 12 TRBJ2-7 NA TRBV12-3/TRBV12-4
TGTGCCAGCAGTCACAGAGCATCTTCCTCCTACGAGCAGTACTTC CASSHRASSSYEQYF NA 15 TRBJ2-7 NA TRBV6-5
TGTGCCTGGGGGTTCGGTTTGGGAGCTGATGAGCAGTACTTC CAWGFGLGADEQYF many 14 TRBJ2-7 NA TRBV30
TGTGCCATCAGGAGGACAGAGAATATGAACACTGAAGCTTTCTTT CAIRRTENMNTEAFF NA 15 TRBJ1-1 NA TRBV10-3
TGTGCCAGCCAGGAGGAGAACACCGGGGAGCTGTTTTTT CASQEENTGELFF NA 13 TRBJ2-2 NA TRBV6-5
TGCGCCAGCAGCCAATGGGGTCCCGGGACCCAGTACTTC CASSQWGPGTQYF NA 13 TRBJ2-5 NA TRBV4-1
TGTGCCAGCAGCGCTTACCTCGGGGGCGACAAAAACATTCAGTACTTC CASSAYLGGDKNIQYF NA 16 TRBJ2-4 NA TRBV27
TGTGCCAGCAGCTCGGGACGGAACAATGAGCAGTTCTTC CASSSGRNNEQFF NA 13 TRBJ2-1 NA TRBV7-7
TGCGCCAGCAGCATGAGGGCCTCGAACACCGGGGAGCTGTTTTTT CASSMRASNTGELFF NA 15 TRBJ2-2 NA TRBV5-1
TGTGCCAGCAGCCCCCAAGCGGGGGGAAAAGAGACCCAGTACTTC CASSPQAGGKETQYF NA 15 TRBJ2-5 TRBD2 TRBV7-2
TGTGCCAGCAGGGACCCCGACAGGGCAGGGGAAAAACTGTTTTTT CASRDPDRAGEKLFF once 15 TRBJ1-4 TRBD1 TRBV27
TGTGCCAGCTCACCCTCCCCGTCAGGTCAGATCACTTCACCCCTCCACTTT CASSPSPSGQITSPLHF NA 17 TRBJ1-6 NA TRBV18
TGTGCCAGCAGCCCCTCGCCGGGCGATGAGCAGTTCTTC CASSPSPGDEQFF NA 13 TRBJ2-1 NA TRBV5-4
TGCGCCAGCAGCCAAGAAGGAATTAACTATGGCTACACCTTC CASSQEGINYGYTF NA 14 TRBJ1-2 NA TRBV4-1
TGCGCCAGCAGGCTAGCGGGGGATAACGCCCAAGAGACCCAGTACTTC CASRLAGDNAQETQYF NA 16 TRBJ2-5 TRBD2 TRBV5-1
TGTGCCAGCAGCCTGGGAGGTTATAGCAATCAGCCCCAGCATTTT CASSLGGYSNQPQHF NA 15 TRBJ1-5 NA TRBV27
TGTGCCAGCAGTTACTCTACGGGGGAAAAACTGTTTTTT CASSYSTGEKLFF NA 13 TRBJ1-4 NA TRBV6-5
TGTGCCAGCAGCCCGACAGGATCCCGCCGTAATGAAAAACTGTTTTTT CASSPTGSRRNEKLFF NA 16 TRBJ1-4 NA TRBV3-1/TRBV3-2
TGTGCCAGCAGCTTGGAACCCGCTGGTGGTGAGCAGTTCTTC CASSLEPAGGEQFF NA 14 TRBJ2-1 NA TRBV5-5
TGTGCCAGCAGCAGCGGGCGGCTAGCGGGAGCGACCGGGGAGCTGTTTTTT CASSSGRLAGATGELFF NA 17 TRBJ2-2 TRBD2 TRBV7-7
TGTGCCAGCAGCTGCGCCCAGGGGCCATTTGGGAACGAGCAGTACTTC CASSCAQGPFGNEQYF NA 16 TRBJ2-7 NA TRBV21-1
TGCGCCAGCAGCTTGGCCGGAGGGGGCTCTGGAAACACCATATATTTT CASSLAGGGSGNTIYF NA 16 TRBJ1-3 NA TRBV5-1
TGTGCCAGCAGTTTCGGCAGGGGAGGCACTGAAGCTTTCTTT CASSFGRGGTEAFF NA 14 TRBJ1-1 NA TRBV27
TGTGCCAGCAGCCCGGGGGTTGGGGAGGATGAAAAACTGTTTTTT CASSPGVGEDEKLFF NA 15 TRBJ1-4 NA TRBV11-2
TGTGCCAGCAGGAGGAAGACCCGACAGCACACCGGGGAGCTGTTTTTT CASRRKTRQHTGELFF NA 16 TRBJ2-2 NA TRBV28
TGCGCCAGCAGCCAACAGTCCGCTACCCCCAGGTACGAGCAGTACTTC CASSQQSATPRYEQYF NA 16 TRBJ2-7 NA TRBV4-1
TGTGCCAGCAGCCAGGGAACTCCCGGGTATGGCTACACCTTC CASSQGTPGYGYTF once 14 TRBJ1-2 NA TRBV9
TGTGCCAGCACCCGAGGTAGCGGGGTGTACAATGAGCAGTTCTTC CASTRGSGVYNEQFF NA 15 TRBJ2-1 TRBD2 TRBV11-2
TGTGCCAGCAGCGTAGCCCCCGCCAGGTCACCCCTCCACTTT CASSVAPARSPLHF NA 14 TRBJ1-6 NA TRBV9
TGCAGCGTTGAACGGACAGGTAGGGACACTGAAGCTTTCTTT CSVERTGRDTEAFF NA 14 TRBJ1-1 TRBD1 TRBV29-1
TGTGCCAGCTCATCACGCGAGAGGGTACAGGTTGGACAGCCCCAGCATTTT CASSSRERVQVGQPQHF once 17 TRBJ1-5 NA TRBV18
TGTGCCAGCGGGGGACTGGGGGAAAAACTGTTTTTT CASGGLGEKLFF once 12 TRBJ1-4 NA TRBV2
TGTGCCAGCGGAAGGGGAGAATTC CASGRGEF NA 8 TRBJ1-2 NA TRBV7-2
TGTGCCAGCAGTGAAGCGCTACCGGGGGGCAATCAGCCCCAGCATTTT CASSEALPGGNQPQHF NA 16 TRBJ1-5 NA TRBV2
TGTGCCAGCAGCGTAGGGATTGGGCGGCAGGGGTCCCAAGAGACCCAGTACTTC CASSVGIGRQGSQETQYF NA 18 TRBJ2-5 NA TRBV9
TGTGCCAGCCGCAGGACAGGCCAAGAGACCCAGTACTTC CASRRTGQETQYF NA 13 TRBJ2-5 NA TRBV21-1
TGTGCCAGCAGCTGGGGGTCAGCGCGGGAGGGCCTTGAGACCCAGTACTTC CASSWGSAREGLETQYF NA 17 TRBJ2-5 TRBD2 TRBV11-2
TGTGCCAGCAGCCTGCAACAGAACACTGAAGCTTTCTTT CASSLQQNTEAFF once 13 TRBJ1-1 NA TRBV7-2
TGTGCCAGCAGCTTATACAGGGTCGGCGAGCAGTACTTC CASSLYRVGEQYF NA 13 TRBJ2-7 NA TRBV13
TGTGCCAGCAGTTACTCAGTGAGGGGACCTAACACTGAAGCTTTCTTT CASSYSVRGPNTEAFF NA 16 TRBJ1-1 NA TRBV6-2/TRBV6-3
TGCGCCAGCAGTGAGTCTACCAGGGCTGGCTACACCTTC CASSESTRAGYTF few 13 TRBJ1-2 NA TRBV10-1
TGTGCCAGCAGTTCCGTAGCGACGCCTATGCATTTT CASSSVATPMHF NA 12 TRBJ1-5 NA TRBV12-3/TRBV12-4
TGCGCCAGCAGCTTGGGAGGGGACGGCTACAATGAGCAGTTCTTC CASSLGGDGYNEQFF NA 15 TRBJ2-1 NA TRBV5-1
TGTGCCAGCTACCCCGGGACAGGAGCCGGGGAGCTGTTTTTT CASYPGTGAGELFF NA 14 TRBJ2-2 TRBD1 TRBV18
TGTGCCAGTAGTATCAGCGAGGACAGGGGCTATGGCTACACCTTC CASSISEDRGYGYTF NA 15 TRBJ1-2 TRBD1 TRBV19
TGTGCCAGCAGTTCCACCGGGCCCCCCTACGAGCAGTACTTC CASSSTGPPYEQYF NA 14 TRBJ2-7 NA TRBV28
TGTGCCAGCAGTGGCTTCGAACCGGGTCCCGGGGCCAACGTCCTGACTTTC CASSGFEPGPGANVLTF NA 17 TRBJ2-6 NA TRBV6-1
TGTGCCAGCTCACCGGGGAGTTCCTATAATTCACCCCTCCACTTT CASSPGSSYNSPLHF NA 15 TRBJ1-6 NA TRBV18
TGTGCCAGCACCTCTACCAGGGGGTTAGTTCTAGGGGACACCGGGGAGCTGTTTTTT CASTSTRGLVLGDTGELFF NA 19 TRBJ2-2 TRBD1 TRBV28
TGTGCTAGTGGCTCTGACAGGGGAAGAACCGGGGAGCTGTTTTTT CASGSDRGRTGELFF NA 15 TRBJ2-2 TRBD1 TRBV12-5
TGTGCCAGTAGTATTGCCGGCAATCAGCCCCAGCATTTT CASSIAGNQPQHF NA 13 TRBJ1-5 NA TRBV19